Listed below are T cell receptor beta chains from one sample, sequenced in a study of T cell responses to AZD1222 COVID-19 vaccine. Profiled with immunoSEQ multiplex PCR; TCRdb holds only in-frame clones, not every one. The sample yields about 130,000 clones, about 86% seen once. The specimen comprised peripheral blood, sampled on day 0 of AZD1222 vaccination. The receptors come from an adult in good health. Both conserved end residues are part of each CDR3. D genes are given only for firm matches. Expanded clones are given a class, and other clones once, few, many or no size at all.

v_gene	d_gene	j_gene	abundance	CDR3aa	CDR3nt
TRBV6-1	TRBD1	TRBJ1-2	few	CASSESGGQHYGYTF	TGTGCCAGCAGTGAGAGTGGGGGACAGCACTATGGCTACACCTTC
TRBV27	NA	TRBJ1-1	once	CASSLSWENTEAFF	TGTGCCAGCAGTTTATCGTGGGAGAACACTGAAGCTTTCTTT
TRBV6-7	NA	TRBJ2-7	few	CASSPIYEQYF	TGTGCCAGCAGTCCTATCTACGAGCAGTACTTC
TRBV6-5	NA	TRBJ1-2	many	CASSDGSVGYGYTF	TGTGCCAGCAGCGACGGGTCCGTCGGCTATGGCTACACCTTC
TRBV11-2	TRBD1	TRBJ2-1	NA	CASRRTGSSYNEQFF	TGTGCCAGCAGACGGACAGGGAGCTCCTACAATGAGCAGTTCTTC
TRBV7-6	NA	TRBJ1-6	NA	CASSLATYGNSPLHF	TGTGCCAGCAGCTTAGCGACCTATGGGAATTCACCCCTCCACTTT
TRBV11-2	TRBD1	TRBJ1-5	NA	CASSLASGGNQPQHF	TGTGCCAGCAGCTTAGCGTCAGGGGGTAATCAGCCCCAGCATTTT
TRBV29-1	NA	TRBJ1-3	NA	CSVEGVGNTIYF	TGCAGCGTGGAGGGGGTCGGAAACACCATATATTTT
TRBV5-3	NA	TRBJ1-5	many	CARSLFVGAQPQHF	TGTGCCAGAAGCTTATTTGTGGGTGCCCAGCCCCAGCATTTT
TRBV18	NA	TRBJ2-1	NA	CASSPADYNEQFF	TGTGCCAGCTCACCGGCGGACTACAATGAGCAGTTCTTC
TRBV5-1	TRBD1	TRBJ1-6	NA	CASSWTGNLNSPLHF	TGCGCCAGCAGCTGGACAGGGAATCTGAATTCACCCCTCCACTTT
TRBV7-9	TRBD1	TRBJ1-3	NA	CASSSTGQGGNTIYF	TGTGCCAGCAGCTCCACGGGACAGGGGGGAAACACCATATATTTT
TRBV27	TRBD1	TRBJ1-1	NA	CASTELPAGGNTEAFF	TGTGCCAGCACTGAGCTTCCCGCAGGGGGCAACACTGAAGCTTTCTTT
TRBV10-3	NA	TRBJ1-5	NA	CAISEGQGNQPQHF	TGTGCCATCAGTGAAGGGCAGGGAAATCAGCCCCAGCATTTT
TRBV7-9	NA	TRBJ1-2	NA	CASSLGPGVYTF	TGTGCCAGCAGCTTAGGCCCGGGAGTCTACACCTTC
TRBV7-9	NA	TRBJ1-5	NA	CASSLFPGGNQPQHF	TGTGCCAGCAGCTTATTTCCAGGGGGCAATCAGCCCCAGCATTTT
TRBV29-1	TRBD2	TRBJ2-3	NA	CSVSGLAGAMGTDTQYF	TGCAGCGTATCGGGACTAGCGGGAGCGATGGGCACAGATACGCAGTATTTT
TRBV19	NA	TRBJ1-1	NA	CASSLTRTARTEAFF	TGTGCCAGTAGTCTTACGAGGACAGCCCGGACTGAAGCTTTCTTT
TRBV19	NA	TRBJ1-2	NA	CASSLTPGERRYTF	TGTGCCAGTAGTCTTACGCCGGGGGAAAGACGCTACACCTTC
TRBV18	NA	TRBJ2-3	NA	CASSPGLSAGDTQYF	TGTGCCAGCTCACCAGGACTGTCCGCGGGAGATACGCAGTATTTT
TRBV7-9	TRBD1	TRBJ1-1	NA	CASSLYAQTGLPNTEAFF	TGTGCCAGCAGCTTATACGCGCAGACAGGGCTTCCTAACACTGAAGCTTTCTTT
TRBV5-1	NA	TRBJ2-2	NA	CASSSGPTGELFF	TGCGCCAGCAGCTCAGGACCTACCGGGGAGCTGTTTTTT
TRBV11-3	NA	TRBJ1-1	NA	CASSLGAPSPEAFF	TGTGCCAGCAGCTTAGGGGCTCCCTCACCTGAAGCTTTCTTT
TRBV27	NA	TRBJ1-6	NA	CATADGSYNSPLHF	TGTGCCACCGCCGACGGCTCCTATAATTCACCCCTCCACTTT
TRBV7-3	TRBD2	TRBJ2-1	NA	CASSFASGGYNEQFF	TGTGCCAGCAGCTTTGCTAGCGGGGGTTACAATGAGCAGTTCTTC
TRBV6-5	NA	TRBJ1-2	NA	CASSRDGYTF	TGTGCCAGCAGCAGGGATGGCTACACCTTC
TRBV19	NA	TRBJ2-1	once	CASSSSSSYNEQFF	TGTGCCAGTAGTTCCTCTAGCTCCTACAATGAGCAGTTCTTC
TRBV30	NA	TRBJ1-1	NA	CAWSGAANTEAFF	TGTGCCTGGAGTGGGGCAGCGAACACTGAAGCTTTCTTT
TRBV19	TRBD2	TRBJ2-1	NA	CASSILAGSSNEQFF	TGTGCCAGTAGTATATTAGCGGGCAGCTCCAATGAGCAGTTCTTC
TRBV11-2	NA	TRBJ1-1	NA	CASSLFGGLTEAFF	TGTGCCAGCAGCTTATTCGGGGGACTCACTGAAGCTTTCTTT
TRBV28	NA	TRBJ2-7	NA	CASSPIRGYEQYF	TGTGCCAGCAGCCCTATCAGGGGCTACGAGCAGTACTTC
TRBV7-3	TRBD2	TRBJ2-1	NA	CASSPGLAGPQSEQFF	TGTGCCAGCAGCCCGGGACTAGCGGGGCCCCAGAGTGAGCAGTTCTTC
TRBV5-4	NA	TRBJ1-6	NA	CASSLVGGLRSPLHF	TGTGCCAGCAGCTTGGTTGGTGGACTTCGATCACCCCTCCACTTT
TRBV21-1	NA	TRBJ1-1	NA	CASSPLHPGKEGEAFF	TGTGCCAGCAGCCCACTCCACCCCGGGAAGGAGGGAGAAGCTTTCTTT
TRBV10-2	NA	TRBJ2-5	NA	CASSGSQKETQYF	TGCGCCAGCAGTGGGTCGCAAAAAGAGACCCAGTACTTC
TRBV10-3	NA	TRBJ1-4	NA	CAISAIGGEKLFF	TGTGCCATCAGCGCCATAGGGGGGGAAAAACTGTTTTTT
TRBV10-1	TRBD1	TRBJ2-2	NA	CASSELKVGQGAPGELFF	TGCGCCAGCAGTGAGTTGAAGGTGGGACAGGGGGCTCCCGGGGAGCTGTTTTTT
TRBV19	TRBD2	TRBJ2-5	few	CASKKREGRLGETQYF	TGTGCCAGTAAAAAGCGGGAGGGGAGACTGGGAGAGACCCAGTACTTC
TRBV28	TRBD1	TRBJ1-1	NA	CASSLGTVTRTEAFF	TGTGCCAGCAGTTTAGGGACAGTGACAAGGACTGAAGCTTTCTTT
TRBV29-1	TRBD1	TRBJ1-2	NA	CSVGQGSFYGYTF	TGCAGCGTTGGACAGGGAAGTTTCTATGGCTACACCTTC
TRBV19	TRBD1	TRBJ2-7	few	CASSIGTGYDEQYF	TGTGCCAGTAGTATCGGGACAGGGTACGACGAGCAGTACTTC
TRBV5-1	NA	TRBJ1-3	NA	CASSPGQLPWGNTIYF	TGCGCCAGCAGCCCGGGACAACTACCGTGGGGAAACACCATATATTTT
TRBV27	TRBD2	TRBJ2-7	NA	CASSQQTAGYEQYF	TGTGCCAGCAGTCAACAGACAGCGGGGTACGAGCAGTACTTC
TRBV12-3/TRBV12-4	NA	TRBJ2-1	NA	CASRLDMNEQFF	TGTGCCAGCAGACTCGATATGAATGAGCAGTTCTTC
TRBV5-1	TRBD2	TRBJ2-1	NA	CASSSTSGGYNEQFF	TGCGCCAGCAGTTCCACTAGCGGGGGGTACAATGAGCAGTTCTTC